The rows below give T cell receptor beta chains drawn from one sample of a study of blood T cell repertoires in COVID-19. Measured with immunoSEQ multiplex PCR; TCRdb has only the in-frame clones, and not every one. The sample comprises some 260,000 clones, roughly 88% of which are singletons, and about 0.7% rests with the top ten. Input material: peripheral blood. These receptors all stem from a human donor in a cohort sampled during active COVID-19. Both conserved end residues are part of each CDR3. D genes are given only for firm matches. The listing skips clone size in some rows; elsewhere it reads once, few, many or a size class.

j_call	v_call	cdr3_length	d_call	clone_size	cdr3_aa	cdr3_nt
TRBJ2-7	TRBV5-1	14	TRBD2	.	CASSLTGGIYEQYF	TGCGCCAGCAGCTTGACGGGAGGGATCTACGAGCAGTACTTC
TRBJ2-7	TRBV9	15	.	once	CASSVVSGGGYEQYF	TGTGCCAGCAGCGTAGTATCCGGGGGTGGCTACGAGCAGTACTTC
TRBJ2-5	TRBV5-1	19	.	.	CASSLLAGTAGPDGRTQYF	TGCGCCAGCAGCTTGCTTGCCGGGACCGCCGGACCGGACGGGAGGACCCAGTACTTC
TRBJ2-7	TRBV6-5	10	.	once	CASAQEEQYF	TGTGCCAGCGCCCAGGAAGAGCAGTACTTC
TRBJ2-7	TRBV18	14	TRBD1	.	CASSPRGHSYEQYF	TGTGCCAGCTCACCAAGGGGGCACTCCTACGAGCAGTACTTC
TRBJ2-7	TRBV28	18	TRBD2	.	CASSPLTGLAGYEYEQYF	TGTGCCAGCAGTCCCCTGACAGGGCTAGCGGGATATGAATACGAGCAGTACTTC
TRBJ1-5	TRBV28	14	.	few	CASSRGQRNQPQHF	TGTGCCAGCAGTCGAGGGCAGCGCAATCAGCCCCAGCATTTT
TRBJ1-4	TRBV11-2	15	.	once	CASSRTWRGNEKLFF	TGTGCCAGCAGCCGGACCTGGCGGGGTAATGAAAAACTGTTTTTT
TRBJ2-7	TRBV28	14	TRBD1	.	CASRAGGPTYEQYF	TGTGCCAGCAGAGCAGGGGGACCCACCTACGAGCAGTACTTC
TRBJ1-1	TRBV9	15	.	.	CASSPMLGGNTEAFF	TGTGCCAGCAGCCCTATGCTAGGGGGGAACACTGAAGCTTTCTTT
TRBJ2-1	TRBV7-2	14	.	.	CASRSKSSYNEQFF	TGTGCCAGCAGATCAAAGAGCTCCTACAATGAGCAGTTCTTC
TRBJ2-3	TRBV6-1	15	TRBD2	once	CASSEMGGTPDTQYF	TGTGCCAGCAGTGAAATGGGGGGGACCCCAGATACGCAGTATTTT
TRBJ2-7	TRBV24-1	16	TRBD1	.	CATSDPRQGGSYEQYF	TGTGCCACCAGTGACCCCAGACAGGGTGGGTCCTACGAGCAGTACTTC
TRBJ1-5	TRBV7-7	17	TRBD1	.	CASSAPLGTEANQPQHF	TGTGCCAGCAGCGCCCCCCTGGGGACAGAAGCGAATCAGCCCCAGCATTTT
TRBJ2-3	TRBV7-3	15	TRBD2	.	CASSPLAGAPDTQYF	TGTGCCAGCAGCCCACTAGCGGGAGCTCCAGATACGCAGTATTTT
TRBJ1-5	TRBV19	13	.	.	CASKLGGSQPQHF	TGTGCCAGTAAACTAGGGGGATCACAGCCCCAGCATTTT
TRBJ2-2	TRBV6-5	15	.	.	CASSYSIWGAGELFF	TGTGCCAGCAGTTACTCGATTTGGGGGGCCGGGGAGCTGTTTTTT
TRBJ1-3	TRBV18	18	.	.	CASSPLHRTGSSGNTIYF	TGTGCCAGCTCACCACTCCATCGAACAGGAAGCTCTGGAAACACCATATATTTT
TRBJ1-1	TRBV27	16	.	.	CASTAGRRPMNTEAFF	TGTGCCAGCACGGCGGGCCGGCGTCCGATGAACACTGAAGCTTTCTTT
TRBJ2-7	TRBV19	13	.	once	CASTPFGATEQYF	TGTGCCAGTACTCCCTTCGGAGCAACCGAGCAGTACTTC
TRBJ2-7	TRBV7-9	13	TRBD1	.	CASTGTGVYEQYF	TGTGCCAGCACCGGGACAGGGGTCTACGAGCAGTACTTC
TRBJ1-5	TRBV5-1	13	.	.	CASSLAVHQPQHF	TGCGCCAGCAGCTTGGCGGTCCATCAGCCCCAGCATTTT
TRBJ2-7	TRBV3-1/TRBV3-2	15	TRBD1	.	CASSHAGGTGGEQYF	TGTGCCAGCAGCCACGCAGGGGGCACCGGGGGCGAGCAGTACTTC
TRBJ2-1	TRBV9	15	TRBD2	.	CASSVASGVFNEQFF	TGTGCCAGCAGCGTAGCTAGCGGCGTTTTTAATGAGCAGTTCTTC
TRBJ2-2	TRBV24-1	14	.	.	CATSEPGHSGELFF	TGTGCCACCAGTGAACCGGGACACTCCGGGGAGCTGTTTTTT
TRBJ2-5	TRBV5-1	15	TRBD1	.	CASSLGRTGEETQYF	TGCGCCAGCAGCTTAGGGAGGACAGGGGAAGAGACCCAGTACTTC
TRBJ2-3	TRBV5-6	17	.	.	CASSLEPWTVGSDTQYF	TGTGCCAGCAGCTTGGAACCTTGGACAGTAGGATCAGATACGCAGTATTTT